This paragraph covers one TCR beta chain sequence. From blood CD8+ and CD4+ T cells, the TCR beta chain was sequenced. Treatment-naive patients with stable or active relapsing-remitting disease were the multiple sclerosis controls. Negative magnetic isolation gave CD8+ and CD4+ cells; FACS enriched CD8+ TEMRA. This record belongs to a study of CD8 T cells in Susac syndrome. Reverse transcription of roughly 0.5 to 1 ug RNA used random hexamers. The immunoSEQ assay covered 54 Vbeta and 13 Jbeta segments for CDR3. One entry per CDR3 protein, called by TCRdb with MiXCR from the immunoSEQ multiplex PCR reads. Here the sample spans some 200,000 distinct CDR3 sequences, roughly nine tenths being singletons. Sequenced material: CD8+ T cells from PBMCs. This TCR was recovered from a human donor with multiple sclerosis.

CDR3 sequence (DNA): TGCGCCAGCACCCCGGAGGGGCAGCAGTACGGCTCACCCCTCCACTTT. Protein: CASTPEGQQYGSPLHF. The chain couples TRBV10-2 to TRBJ1-6; D perhaps matches TRBD1 (5 bases). Trimming cost V 7 bases and J 10 bases, with 23 bases left between them. The CDR3 is made up of 16 amino acids. In germline, CDR1 is WSHSY, CDR2 SAAADI.